This passage covers 4 T cell receptor beta chains from one sample sequenced in a study of CXCR3-negative and CXCR3-positive naive CD8 T cells. The study made its TRB cDNA libraries by 5' RACE, adding UMI labels. Following a re-call of the 5' RACE reads, TCRdb has one entry per CDR3 protein and lacks DNA. In all, the sample yields 69,000 or so distinct CDR3 sequences. Sequenced material: naive CXCR3- CD8+ T cells from blood. The sample's subset: CD45RO-CCR7+CD27+CD95- naive CD8+ T cells lacking CXCR3 (TNR3-). These receptors all stem from a human donor in good health. Some clones in this sample may be carry-over from other donors' samples.

The CDR3 region is CASWSSSYNEQFF. The rearrangement uses TRBV27 and TRBJ2-1. This CDR3 comprises 13 residues. Germline V CDR1 and CDR2: MNHEY, SMNVEV (reference sequence).

The chain has TRBV28 and TRBJ2-4; TCRdb's D call, TRBD1, is unchecked because there is no DNA. The CDR3 loop spans 13 amino acids. In germline, CDR1 is MDHEN, CDR2 SYDVKM. This chain's CDR3 is CASSWYGANIQYF.

This chain uses TRBV25-1 with TRBJ1-2; the D gene TCRdb calls, TRBD1, cannot be checked with no DNA. The CDR3 extends over 15 amino acids. Germline V CDR1 and CDR2: MGHDK, SYGVNS. CDR3 sequence: CAATSGTGGGHGYTF.

V gene TRBV2 combines with J gene TRBJ2-1; TCRdb calls TRBD1, which cannot be checked without DNA. The CDR3 is 11 amino acids. Germline lookup yields CDR1 SNHLY and CDR2 FYNNEI. CDR3: CASRRGYEQFF.